This T cell receptor (beta chain) derives from a study of radiotherapy plus CTLA-4 blockade in lung cancer. Turning to the study itself: Overall, around 20% of patients showed an objective response, while approximately 28% attained disease control. The study's findings and limits: With interferon-beta, early dynamics of blood T cell clones were reported to best predict response.

A few counts support this clone. Its antigen remains unknown. Germline V gene data show CDR1 as MNHEY and CDR2 as SMNVEV (reference sequence). This CDR3 spans 14 amino acids. Trimming stripped 3 bases from V and 2 bases from J, with 5 bases between. Data came from immunoSEQ multiplex PCR; TCRdb stores just in-frame clones and leaves some out. The repertoire consists of 81,000 or so clones, with approximately 80% occurring once and the leading ten covering about 0.79%. The sequence was collected from a human donor with non-small cell lung cancer who had stable disease on radiotherapy plus ipilimumab. Sequencing was performed on peripheral blood, taken from a patient treated with radiotherapy plus ipilimumab. The J gene is TRBJ2-6, the V gene TRBV27; D is unresolved. The CDR3 sequence is CASSFGAGANVLTF. The CDR3 region has the DNA TGTGCCAGCAGTTTCGGAGCTGGGGCCAACGTCCTGACTTTC. Together with reference TRBV27 and TRBJ2-6, the CDR3 gives the full variable domain: EAQVTQNPRYLITVTGKKLTVTCSQNMNHEYMSWYRQDPGLGLRQIYYSMNVEVTDKGDVPEGYKVSRKEKRNFPLILESPSPNQTSLYFCASSFGAGANVLTFGAGSRLTVL.